The next 22 T cell receptor beta chains were all read from a single sample in a study of esophageal squamous cell carcinoma under preoperative chemotherapy (dated by TCRdb to the late 2010s). Library preparation was by PCR. Sequencer: HiSeq X Ten. The raw public data were reprocessed by TCRdb itself: fastp quality trimming at Q25, MiXCR clonotype calling, in-frame beta chains only. Merged by CDR3 protein, the rows form single entries marked with the most common genes and DNA. The table for this sample lists about 18,000 distinct CDR3 sequences; around 46% of them were counted only once. The ten largest clones capture roughly 29% of the sample. Taken with the paper, the label for time point translates to: after preoperative PTX-NDP chemotherapy. This specimen was taken from a patient given preoperative chemotherapy. Source of these receptors: a human donor with esophageal squamous cell carcinoma. The donor label of this sample is uncertain.

Details on this clonotype: Here the CDR3 omits its conserved ending phenylalanine or tryptophan, so a read error is the likely source. Because the CDR3's place on the DNA is in doubt, the DNA is left out and the CDR3 is given as listed by TCRdb. This chain connects TRBV7-8 to TRBJ2-5; the table's D call, TRBD1, was not checked against the DNA. Germline-derived CDR1 and CDR2 are SGHVS and FQNEAQ. The CDR3 numbers 14 amino acids, ends counted. This chain's CDR3 is CASGLGVGGETRLS.

V gene TRBV15 combines with J gene TRBJ2-1; possible D gene TRBD1, 6 bases. Trimming removed 3 bases at V and 2 bases at J, with 14 bases between. Germline V lookup: CDR1 LNHNV, CDR2 YYDKDF (reference sequence). The CDR3 length is 16 residues. The CDR3 region is CATSSGSDSPYNEQFF. The DNA of the CDR3 is TGTGCCACCAGCAGCGGATCGGACAGTCCCTACAATGAGCAGTTCTTC.

The chain is built from TRBV6-5 and TRBJ2-2; D gene ambiguous. CDR1 is MNHEY, CDR2 SVGAGI, per germline. Trimming removed 0 bases at V and 16 bases at J, with 27 bases between. The CDR3 covers 17 residues. The CDR3 is CASSYSVSTRGTGAQFF. The CDR3 DNA is TGTGCCAGCAGTTACTCGGTGAGCACCCGAGGCACCGGTGCGCAGTTTTTT.

This clonotype counts as medium-sized (0.01 to 0.1%). The V call is TRBV7-3, the J call TRBJ2-5; 9 nucleotides line up with TRBD2. The J call may be incorrect, as the DNA end agrees better with TRBJ2-7. The CDR3 loop spans 13 amino acids. Germline lookup yields CDR1 SGHTA and CDR2 FQGTGA. The CDR3 region is CASSSGLATEQYF. Here the CDR3 DNA reads TGTGCCAGCAGCTCGGGACTAGCAACCGAGCAGTACTTC.

Comments on this clonotype: Germline is not matched at one junction end, which may reflect a read error. The chain is built from TRBV7-8 and TRBJ2-3; unclear D gene. Germline V lookup: CDR1 SGHVS, CDR2 FQNEAQ. The CDR3 has 15 amino acids. In DNA, the CDR3 is TGTGCCAGCAGCTCGGGTCGTCGAACCAAAGATACGCAGTATTTC. It codes for CASSSGRRTKDTQYF.

This clonotype was seen more than once but under ten times. The chain combines TRBV7-8 with TRBJ2-1; weak D call: TRBD1 (5 bases). The CDR3 runs to 15 residues. Germline assignment: CDR1 SGHVS and CDR2 FQNEAQ. The V gene lost 1 base and the J gene lost 10 bases, with 17 bases spanning the gap. The CDR3 DNA follows: TGTGCCAGCAGCTTAGAGGCGACAGTCTCCTACGAGCAGTTCTTC. Amino acid sequence: CASSLEATVSYEQFF.

Worth noting for this clonotype: At one end, the junction sequence differs from germline, possibly due to a read error. This sequence joins TRBV7-3 and TRBJ2-5, with D perhaps TRBD1 (6 bases). This CDR3 contains 15 residues. The V gene's germline CDR1 is SGHTA and CDR2 FQGTGA. Written as DNA, the CDR3 is TGTGCCAGCAGCGCTGGGGGCCGGGACCAAGATACCCAGTACTTT. Protein: CASSAGGRDQDTQYF.

This clonotype showed up many times. This chain uses TRBV11-1 with TRBJ2-4; no clear D. The CDR3 covers 16 residues. Per the germline V gene, CDR1 is SGHAT and CDR2 is FQDESV (reference sequence). With 2 bases removed from V and 3 bases from J, the gap between germline ends came to 14 bases. As DNA, the CDR3 is TGTGCCAGCAGCTTAACCTACTCGAAGGGCAAAAACATTCAGTACTTC. The encoded protein is CASSLTYSKGKNIQYF.

This clonotype is medium-sized by share. This rearrangement joins TRBV6-1 to TRBJ2-5, with 8 bases that match TRBD1. V lost 2 bases, J lost 11 bases, and 10 bases stayed unmatched. Per the germline V gene, CDR1 is MNHNS and CDR2 is SASEGT. The CDR3 runs to 14 residues. CDR3 DNA sequence: TGTGCCAGCAGTGAAAGGACAGGGTGGGGGGAGCAGTACTTC. This sequence encodes CASSERTGWGEQYF.

In this sample, this clonotype turned up a few times. The V and J genes are TRBV6-2 or TRBV6-3 and TRBJ1-1; TRBD1 matches 7 bases. The CDR3 has 15 amino acids. Germline lookup yields CDR1 MNHEY and CDR2 SVGEGT. With 0 bases clipped from V and 4 bases from J, the junction kept 5 bases outside the gene matches. The CDR3 loop is CASSYSEGAGTEAFF. The CDR3, as DNA: TGTGCCAGCAGTTACTCGGAGGGGGCGGGCACTGAAGCTTTCTTT.

Ten or more counts support this clonotype. CDR3 DNA sequence: TGTGCCAGCAGCTTAAATGTCCCTAGGGATGAGCAGTACTTC. The encoded protein is CASSLNVPRDEQYF. The chain uses TRBV11-2 and TRBJ2-1; D ambiguous. With the DNA end fitting TRBJ2-7 better, the J assignment may be wrong. From germline, CDR1 is SGHAT and CDR2 FQNNGV. The CDR3 runs to 14 residues.

This clonotype was found a few times. This chain connects TRBV28 to TRBJ2-5; the D gene could be TRBD1 or TRBD2 (7 bases each). The V end was cut by 6 bases, the J end by 5 bases, with 16 bases between. This CDR3 spans 14 amino acids. Germline CDR1 is MDHEN and CDR2 is SYDVKM. The CDR3 region is CASRTPGGGETQYF. The DNA of the CDR3 is TGTGCCAGCAGGACCCCAGGGGGGGGGGAGACCCAGTACTTC.

The sample holds a few counts of this clonotype. J is TRBJ2-2 and V is TRBV7-6; D is ambiguous. Germline assignment: CDR1 SGHVS and CDR2 FNYEAQ. The CDR3 length is 15 residues. V lost 1 base and J lost 0, with 6 bases in between. The CDR3 reads CASSLDLTNTGELFF. CDR3 DNA: TGTGCCAGCAGCTTAGATTTAACGAACACCGGGGAGCTGTTTTTT.

V is TRBV7-7 and J is TRBJ2-5; 9 nucleotides align to TRBD1. There are 15 residues in the CDR3. Germline assignment: CDR1 SSHAT and CDR2 FNYEAQ (reference sequence). Germline trimming cut 7 bases from V and 5 bases from J; bases unmatched to any gene: 11. CDR3 sequence: CASTPLGTGWETQYF. CDR3 DNA: TGTGCCAGCACCCCCTTGGGGACAGGGTGGGAGACCCAGTACTTC.

The chain joins TRBV12-5 to TRBJ2-5, with TRBD2 matching over 9 bases. Germline assignment: CDR1 LGHNT and CDR2 FRNRAP. V shed 6 bases, J shed 11 bases, and the junction held 19 bases outside the gene matches. The CDR3 spans 16 residues. CDR3 region: CASGLQSSGAYNEQYF. The CDR3, as DNA: TGTGCTAGTGGCCTTCAATCTAGCGGGGCGTACAATGAGCAGTACTTC.

Concerning this clonotype itself: This may arise from a read error, as a much more abundant clone is one base away. This chain links TRBV7-2 with TRBJ2-3; maybe TRBD2 (6 bases). The J call may not be correct, given that the DNA end is closer to TRBJ2-1. Per germline, CDR1 SGHTA and CDR2 FQGNSA. The length of the CDR3 is 14 residues. The CDR3 spells CASSFGQPGETQFF. The CDR3 DNA sequence: TGTGCCAGCAGCTTTGGGCAGCCGGGGGAGACCCAGTTCTTC.

This clonotype has at least ten counts. The chain links TRBV6-4 to TRBJ2-5; D is ambiguous. The CDR3 runs 13 residues. CDR1 is MRHNA, CDR2 SNTAGT, per germline. V shed 3 bases and J shed 1 base, with 6 bases lying between them. CDR3 bases: TGTGCCAGCAGTGAAGGGCCCCAAGAGACCCAGTACTTC. Amino acid sequence: CASSEGPQETQYF.

This clonotype has just one count. Germline and junction disagree at one end, which may indicate a read error. The chain recombines TRBV11-2 with TRBJ2-1, with 10 positions matching TRBD1. This CDR3 contains 13 residues. Germline CDR1 SGHAT, CDR2 FQNNGV. Here the CDR3 reads CASSTGQGDTQYF. CDR3 DNA: TGTGCCAGCAGCACTGGACAGGGGGATACGCAGTATTTC.

At least ten counts were recorded for this clonotype. V is TRBV6-5 and J is TRBJ2-3; D is ambiguous. CDR3 size: 13 residues. V lost 2 bases to trimming and J lost 1 base, with 4 bases between them. Germline lookup yields CDR1 MNHEY and CDR2 SVGAGI. The CDR3 spells CASSYRGTDTQYF. CDR3 nucleotide sequence: TGTGCCAGCAGTTACAGGGGCACAGATACGCAGTATTTT.

The chain is built from TRBV7-8 and TRBJ2-2; D is undetermined. The V gene's germline CDR1 is SGHVS and CDR2 FQNEAQ. Trimming took off 1 base at V and 7 bases at J, with 4 bases between the two ends. The CDR3 loop spans 12 amino acids. CDR3 region: CASSLVVGELFF. In DNA, the CDR3 is TGTGCCAGCAGCTTAGTGGTCGGGGAGCTGTTTTTT.

The chain links TRBV6-1 to TRBJ2-2; D may be TRBD1 (5 bases). This CDR3 has 14 residues. V was pared by 6 bases and J by 3 bases, with 11 bases between. CDR1 is MNHNS and CDR2 is SASEGT in the germline V gene. The CDR3 loop is CASSLTGDTGELFF. The CDR3 region has the DNA TGTGCCAGCAGCCTCACAGGAGACACCGGGGAGCTGTTTTTT.

The V gene is TRBV6-1, the J gene TRBJ2-2, with 13 bases fitting TRBD2. V lost 6 bases, J lost 2 bases, and 3 bases stayed unmatched. This CDR3 contains 16 residues. Germline CDR1 reads MNHNS; CDR2 reads SASEGT. CDR3 amino acids: CASRTSGRANTGELFF. CDR3 sequence (DNA): TGTGCCAGCAGAACTAGCGGGAGGGCCAACACCGGGGAGCTGTTTTTT.